These 2 T cell receptor beta chains originate from one sample sequenced in a study of PD-1 blockade in mismatch repair-deficient tumors (dated by TCRdb to 2016 to 2017). The library was produced with the immunoSEQ multiplex PCR assay. As stored in TCRdb, this immuneACCESS dataset retains in-frame rearrangements with V and J assigned. A fraction of the clones does not appear; measured against another copy, unresolved V genes explain less than half of the discrepancy, and the remainder lacks a known reason. In this sample the table shows 40,000 to 60,000 clones, about 85% of which occur a single time. Of the sample, less than 9% is held by the ten largest clones. The sequences come from peripheral blood, collected about 20 weeks after starting pembrolizumab. The receptors stem from an adult with mismatch repair-deficient cancer.

In its sample, this clone was seen a few times. The V and J genes are TRBV6-5 and TRBJ1-2, with TRBD1 as a possible D gene (6 bases). Trimming removed 6 bases at V and 8 bases at J, with 16 bases between. Germline CDR1 reads MNHEY; CDR2 reads SVGAGI. The CDR3 extends over 13 amino acids. CDR3 amino acids: CASSPRGREGYTF. DNA for the CDR3: TGTGCCAGCAGCCCCAGGGGCCGAGAGGGCTACACCTTC.

The chain combines TRBV5-1 with TRBJ2-1; the D gene is possibly TRBD2 (5 bases). Germline CDR1 is SGHRS and CDR2 is YFSETQ. Trimming stripped 1 base from V and 7 bases from J, with 15 bases between. The CDR3 contains 15 residues. In DNA form, the CDR3 reads TGCGCCAGCAGCTTGTTTTTGGGGAGCGGAAATGAGCAGTTCTTC. Its protein product is CASSLFLGSGNEQFF.